A single sample is the source of the 32 T cell receptor beta chains below, sequenced in a study of blood T cell repertoires in COVID-19. Profiled with immunoSEQ multiplex PCR; TCRdb holds only in-frame clones, not every one. This repertoire shows around 280,000 clones, 90% found once; its top ten account for about 1.5%. The specimen sequenced was PBMCs or T cells enriched from blood (not recorded which). These receptors were taken from a woman in her late teens or twenties with acute COVID-19.

This chain joins TRBV5-1 and TRBJ2-2; TRBD2 aligns across 10 bases. Trimming removed 3 bases from V and 4 bases from J; junction bases left unmatched: 6. Germline V gene sequence: CDR1 SGHRS, CDR2 YFSETQ. The CDR3 has 16 amino acids. The CDR3 sequence: CASSWTSGSGTGELFF. The CDR3 DNA sequence: TGCGCCAGCAGCTGGACTAGCGGCTCGGGCACCGGGGAGCTGTTTTTT. Full variable domain (rest looked up from reference TRBV5-1 and TRBJ2-2): KAGVTQTPRYLIKTRGQQVTLSCSPISGHRSVSWYQQTPGQGLQFLFEYFSETQRNKGNFPGRFSGRQFSNSRSEMNVSTLELGDSALYLCASSWTSGSGTGELFFGEGSRLTVL.

The rearrangement uses TRBV18 and TRBJ2-1; TRBD1 matches 7 bases. CDR1 is KGHSH, CDR2 LQKENI, per germline. Trimming removed 3 bases from V and 6 bases from J; junction bases left unmatched: 5. The CDR3 totals 14 residues. The CDR3 DNA reads as TGTGCCAGCTCACCCCGGGACAGAAGCAATGAGCAGTTCTTC. Translated: CASSPRDRSNEQFF.

The chain couples TRBV5-1 to TRBJ2-5; unclear D gene. The V gene lost 2 bases and the J gene lost 3 bases, with 5 bases spanning the gap. This CDR3 is built from 12 residues. Germline V gives CDR1 SGHRS, CDR2 YFSETQ. CDR3: CASSFQEETQYF. The CDR3 DNA sequence: TGCGCCAGCAGCTTCCAGGAAGAGACCCAGTACTTC.

The gene calls are TRBV6-5 and TRBJ2-1; 7 positions match TRBD1. J lost 4 bases, V lost 1 base, and 4 bases had no gene match. The CDR3 runs to 15 residues. Germline V CDR1 and CDR2: MNHEY, SVGAGI. The DNA for the CDR3 is TGTGCCAGCAGTTACTGGACAGGACGTTACAATGAGCAGTTCTTC. This encodes CASSYWTGRYNEQFF.

The J gene is TRBJ1-1, the V gene TRBV19; D is possibly TRBD1 (5 bases). CDR1 and CDR2 (germline): LNHDA, SQIVND (reference sequence). V lost 6 bases and J lost 7, with 12 bases in between. The CDR3 runs 12 residues. This chain's CDR3 is CASSPADNEAFF. The CDR3 DNA reads TGTGCCAGTAGCCCCGCGGACAATGAAGCTTTCTTT. Together with reference TRBV19 and TRBJ1-1, the CDR3 gives the full variable domain: DGGITQSPKYLFRKEGQNVTLSCEQNLNHDAMYWYRQDPGQGLRLIYYSQIVNDFQKGDIAEGYSVSREKKESFPLTVTSAQKNPTAFYLCASSPADNEAFFGQGTRLTVV.

The chain carries TRBV30 and TRBJ2-7; 13 bases align to TRBD2. V shed 3 bases, J shed 7 bases, and the junction held 15 bases outside the gene matches. This CDR3 has 17 amino acids. The V gene's germline CDR1 is GTSNPN and CDR2 SVGIG (reference sequence). This CDR3 reads CAWRPRTSGSGLGEQYF. CDR3 sequence (DNA): TGTGCCTGGAGGCCCCGGACTAGCGGGAGTGGGTTAGGTGAGCAGTACTTC.

This chain connects TRBV2 to TRBJ2-1; TRBD1 matches 8 bases. Germline CDR1 is SNHLY and CDR2 is FYNNEI. The CDR3 spans 15 residues. J lost 2 bases, V lost 4 bases, and 4 bases had no gene match. The CDR3 region has the DNA TGTGCCAGCAGTGTCGACAGGGGACCCTACAATGAGCAGTTCTTC. Its translation: CASSVDRGPYNEQFF.

V and J are TRBV18 and TRBJ2-1; 7 bases fit TRBD1. The germline V gene encodes CDR1 KGHSH and CDR2 LQKENI. V lost 4 bases to trimming and J lost 8 bases; unmatched junction nucleotides: 5. The CDR3 extends over 13 amino acids. CDR3 amino acids: CASSQGAGDEQFF. CDR3 in DNA: TGTGCCAGCTCACAGGGGGCCGGGGATGAGCAGTTCTTC.

The genes are TRBV15 and TRBJ1-2; 7 positions match TRBD1. The germline gives CDR1 LNHNV, CDR2 YYDKDF (reference sequence). Trimming removed 4 bases from V and 4 bases from J; junction bases left unmatched: 9. The CDR3 loop spans 15 amino acids. CDR3 in DNA: TGTGCCACCAGCACCGGAGGGGGCTTAAGCTATGGCTACACCTTC. It encodes CATSTGGGLSYGYTF.

The sample holds a few counts of this clone. The chain employs TRBV7-8 and TRBJ2-7; perhaps TRBD1 as D (6 bases). The ends were cut back, 8 bases at V and 1 base at J, with 18 bases in the middle. This CDR3 is built from 15 residues. Looked up from germline, CDR1 is SGHVS and CDR2 is FQNEAQ. In nucleotides, the CDR3 is TGTGCCAGCTCTCTACAGGGTTTTGGTTCCTACGAGCAGTACTTC. Translating gives CASSLQGFGSYEQYF.

The chain's CDR3 is CAISVGDRDGYTF. The DNA for the CDR3 is TGTGCCATCAGTGTAGGGGACAGGGATGGCTACACCTTC. The genes are TRBV10-3 and TRBJ1-2; TRBD1 aligns across 9 bases. Germline trimming cut 4 bases from V and 6 bases from J; bases unmatched to any gene: 3. The CDR3 runs to 13 residues. Germline V gene data show CDR1 as ENHRY and CDR2 as SYGVKD.

Regarding this clone: Germline is not matched at one junction end, which may reflect a read error. The rearrangement joins TRBV5-1 to TRBJ2-1, with 8 bases identical to TRBD1. The CDR3 sequence is 14 residues long. Germline CDR1 SGHRS, CDR2 YFSETQ. The CDR3, as DNA: TGCGCCAGCACTGGGAGACAGGGGTCTTCCGAGCTGTTCTTC. Protein product: CASTGRQGSSELFF.

This chain connects TRBV5-4 to TRBJ1-1, with 11 bases lining up with TRBD1. Per germline, CDR1 SGHNT and CDR2 YYREEE (reference sequence). The CDR3 covers 16 residues. Trimming removed 4 bases from V and 1 base from J; junction bases left unmatched: 6. Here the CDR3 DNA reads TGTGCCAGCAGCCTGGGGACAGGGGGTTCGAACACTGAAGCTTTCTTT. Its protein is CASSLGTGGSNTEAFF.

The chain uses TRBV5-1 and TRBJ1-5, with D unresolved. This CDR3 spans 14 amino acids. The germline V and J ends were trimmed by 0 bases and 5 bases, with 9 bases remaining between them. Per germline, CDR1 SGHRS and CDR2 YFSETQ. The CDR3 sequence is CASSLATWYQPQHF. DNA for the CDR3: TGCGCCAGCAGCTTGGCCACATGGTATCAGCCCCAGCATTTT.

This clone was counted only a few times. This sequence joins TRBV5-1 and TRBJ2-5, with 9 bases that match TRBD1. Germline V lookup: CDR1 SGHRS, CDR2 YFSETQ. The V segment lost 4 bases and the J segment 2 bases; nucleotides outside the gene matches: 12. This CDR3 spans 17 amino acids. CDR3 residues: CASSPQPKGQGQETQYF. The CDR3, as DNA: TGCGCCAGCAGCCCCCAGCCGAAGGGACAGGGACAAGAGACCCAGTACTTC. Complete variable domain (other parts from reference TRBV5-1 and TRBJ2-5): KAGVTQTPRYLIKTRGQQVTLSCSPISGHRSVSWYQQTPGQGLQFLFEYFSETQRNKGNFPGRFSGRQFSNSRSEMNVSTLELGDSALYLCASSPQPKGQGQETQYFGPGTRLLVL.

CDR3 bases: TGTGCCAGTAGTATTAAAGGGGTCGGGGGTTCCAGCTCCTACAATGAGCAGTTCTTC. Translated, it gives CASSIKGVGGSSSYNEQFF. The gene calls are TRBV19 and TRBJ2-1; D possibly corresponds to TRBD2 (6 bases). Trimming pared 3 bases from V and 0 bases from J, leaving 21 bases between. In germline, CDR1 is LNHDA, CDR2 SQIVND (reference sequence). The CDR3 is 19 amino acids. Based on the CDR3 plus reference TRBV19 and TRBJ2-1, the full variable domain is DGGITQSPKYLFRKEGQNVTLSCEQNLNHDAMYWYRQDPGQGLRLIYYSQIVNDFQKGDIAEGYSVSREKKESFPLTVTSAQKNPTAFYLCASSIKGVGGSSSYNEQFFGPGTRLTVL.

This chain joins TRBV29-1 and TRBJ1-1; 7 bases are a match to TRBD1. After removal of 7 bases from V and 0 bases from J, the junction contained 5 bases not matched to a gene. Germline CDR1 reads SQVTM; CDR2 reads ANQGSEA. CDR3 length: 13 amino acids. In DNA, the CDR3 is TGCAGCGCCCAGGGGGAAATGAACACTGAAGCTTTCTTT. Encoded protein: CSAQGEMNTEAFF.

The V gene is TRBV7-2, the J gene TRBJ2-2; maybe TRBD2 (5 bases). Trimming took off 2 bases at V and 3 bases at J, with 13 bases between the two ends. CDR1 and CDR2 (germline): SGHTA, FQGNSA. CDR3 length equals 16 residues. The CDR3 loop reads CASSLLEGLDTGELFF. The CDR3 DNA is TGTGCCAGCAGCTTATTAGAGGGCCTTGACACCGGGGAGCTGTTTTTT.

This clone showed up just once. The chain uses TRBV6-5 and TRBJ1-2; unclear D gene. CDR3 size: 13 residues. Germline CDR1 and CDR2: MNHEY and SVGAGI. Trimming took off 8 bases at V and 3 bases at J, with 13 bases between the two ends. CDR3 amino acids: CASQAAGYYGYTF. Here the CDR3 DNA reads TGTGCCAGCCAGGCGGCGGGGTACTATGGCTACACCTTC.

The rearrangement joins TRBV4-1 to TRBJ1-1, with 11 positions matching TRBD1. The CDR3 has 15 amino acids. CDR1 MGHRA and CDR2 YSYEKL come from the germline V gene. V shed 1 base and J 4 bases; nucleotides not matched to a gene: 2. The CDR3 DNA reads as TGCGCCAGCAGCCAAGGGGGACAGGGGGGCACTGAAGCTTTCTTT. This translates into CASSQGGQGGTEAFF.

J is TRBJ2-1 and V is TRBV9, with 9 bases fitting TRBD2. V shed 3 bases and J 2 bases; nucleotides not matched to a gene: 3. The CDR3 has 15 amino acids. The V gene's germline CDR1 is SGDLS and CDR2 YYNGEE. The CDR3 sequence: CASSALAGTYNEQFF. CDR3 DNA: TGTGCCAGCAGCGCACTAGCGGGCACCTACAATGAGCAGTTCTTC.

The chain combines TRBV7-8 with TRBJ2-6, with TRBD2 as a possible D gene (5 bases). Germline-derived CDR1 and CDR2 are SGHVS and FQNEAQ. The germline V and J ends were trimmed by 5 bases and 4 bases, with 15 bases remaining between them. There are 16 residues in the CDR3. The CDR3 spells CASSPGRPGGANVLTF. CDR3 DNA sequence: TGTGCCAGCAGCCCGGGCCGCCCGGGGGGGGCCAACGTCCTGACTTTC.

The rearrangement links TRBV28 to TRBJ1-1; no definite D call. From germline, CDR1 is MDHEN and CDR2 SYDVKM. V was trimmed by 7 bases and J by 0 bases, leaving 3 bases between them. This CDR3 region has 11 residues. The CDR3 nucleotides are TGTGCCAGCAACATGAACACTGAAGCTTTCTTT. As protein: CASNMNTEAFF.

The V and J genes are TRBV4-2 and TRBJ2-5; TRBD2 matches at 11 bases. The junction had 12 bases not matched to a gene; V was cut back by 4 bases and J by 2 bases. The CDR3 totals 18 residues. Germline V gene sequence: CDR1 LGHNA, CDR2 YNFKEQ. The CDR3 reads CASSRQEASGRPQETQYF. The CDR3 DNA reads TGTGCCAGCAGCCGCCAAGAAGCTAGCGGGAGGCCACAAGAGACCCAGTACTTC.

CDR3: CASSKIEHDAIPRYSNQPQHF. In nucleotides, the CDR3 is TGTGCCAGCAGCAAAATTGAGCACGACGCCATCCCTAGGTATAGCAATCAGCCCCAGCATTTT. The rearrangement uses TRBV21-1 and TRBJ1-5. TRBV21-1 is noted as a pseudogene. This CDR3 comprises 21 residues.

The V and J genes are TRBV11-3 and TRBJ2-5, with a weak D call TRBD2 (6 bases). This CDR3 has 12 residues. V was clipped by 10 bases and J by 5 bases, with 14 bases between them. CDR1 and CDR2 (germline): SGHNT, YENEEA. The CDR3 loop reads CAIPTGRETQYF. The CDR3 DNA is TGTGCCATCCCGACGGGGAGGGAGACCCAGTACTTC.

The sample holds a few counts of this clone. The rearrangement joins TRBV9 to TRBJ2-6, with D possibly being TRBD1 (5 bases). Trimming cost V 4 bases and J 3 bases, with 14 bases left between them. This CDR3 comprises 16 residues. The V gene's germline CDR1 is SGDLS and CDR2 YYNGEE. The CDR3 sequence: CASSFRPQGGANVLTF. The CDR3 DNA reads TGTGCCAGCAGCTTCAGACCCCAGGGTGGGGCCAACGTCCTGACTTTC.

This clone was found once. The chain links TRBV2 to TRBJ2-4; 10 nucleotides match TRBD2. The CDR3 extends over 16 amino acids. After removal of 7 bases from V and 7 bases from J, the junction contained 13 bases not matched to a gene. Germline CDR1 reads SNHLY; CDR2 reads FYNNEI. CDR3 sequence reads: CASTTSGLLRANIQYF. CDR3 in DNA: TGTGCCAGCACGACTAGCGGGCTTCTGCGGGCGAACATTCAGTACTTC.

The chain couples TRBV10-2 to TRBJ2-7, with 12 positions matching TRBD2. With 6 bases clipped from V and 6 bases from J, the junction kept 3 bases outside the gene matches. The CDR3 length is 13 residues. CDR1 WSHSY and CDR2 SAAADI come from the germline V gene. The CDR3 DNA sequence: TGCGCCAGCAGAGAGACTAGCGGGAGCGAGCAGTACTTC. As protein: CASRETSGSEQYF.

The chain employs TRBV10-1 and TRBJ2-3; TRBD2 might be the D (5 bases). Deletions cut 0 bases from V and 4 bases from J, with 8 bases between. Germline-derived CDR1 and CDR2 are WNHNN and SYGVQD (reference sequence). The CDR3 totals 14 residues. The CDR3 DNA sequence: TGCGCCAGCAGTGAGTCTGCAGCGGCAGATACGCAGTATTTT. It specifies CASSESAAADTQYF.

The chain recombines TRBV6-1 with TRBJ1-1; the match to TRBD1 covers 8 bases. The V gene end was trimmed by 4 bases and the J gene end by 0 bases; junction bases not matched to a gene: 4. Per germline, CDR1 MNHNS and CDR2 SASEGT. This CDR3 has 15 amino acids. CDR3 nucleotide sequence: TGTGCCAGCAGTGCAAGACAGGGGATGAACACTGAAGCTTTCTTT. This encodes CASSARQGMNTEAFF.

In this sample, this clone turned up a few times. The chain links TRBV11-2 to TRBJ2-5; 13 bases fit TRBD2. Germline V lookup: CDR1 SGHAT, CDR2 FQNNGV. The CDR3 sequence is 16 residues long. Trimming cost V 5 bases and J 3 bases; bases outside gene matches: 6. CDR3 in DNA: TGTGCCAGCAGCCTGGGACTAGCGGGAAATAAAGAGACCCAGTACTTC. Its translation is CASSLGLAGNKETQYF. The full variable domain, in which reference TRBV11-2 and TRBJ2-5 provide the parts outside the CDR3, is EAGVAQSPRYKIIEKRQSVAFWCNPISGHATLYWYQQILGQGPKLLIQFQNNGVVDDSQLPKDRFSAERLKGVDSTLKIQPAKLEDSAVYLCASSLGLAGNKETQYFGPGTRLLVL.